Below, 23 T cell receptor beta chains from the same sample are listed, as sequenced in a study of T cells in Graves' hyperthyroidism and ophthalmopathy. Amplification of TCR beta CDR3 regions used RNA as the template. The study used the HTBI primer set for a first-round RT-PCR of the TCR CDR3. TCRdb fed the multiplex PCR reads into MiXCR, producing one record per CDR3 protein. The profile shows 250,000 to 300,000 distinct CDR3 sequences, roughly a fifth of them singletons. The sequenced material came from blood. Source of these receptors: a man aged 45-60 years with Graves' ophthalmopathy.

The rearrangement joins TRBV24-1 to TRBJ1-5; possible D gene TRBD1, 6 bases. The CDR3 has 13 amino acids. Trimming left V 10 bases short and J 5 bases short, with 14 bases between. Germline CDR1 is KGHDR and CDR2 is SFDVKD. This CDR3 is CATKGGPDQPQHF. CDR3 sequence (DNA): TGTGCCACTAAAGGGGGGCCTGATCAGCCCCAGCATTTT.

This clonotype was recorded at least ten times. The V call is TRBV6-5, the J call TRBJ2-3, with D perhaps matching TRBD1 or TRBD2 (6 bases each). The CDR3 covers 16 residues. CDR1 is MNHEY, CDR2 SVGAGI, per germline. V was trimmed by 2 bases and J by 2 bases, leaving 14 bases between them. Here the CDR3 DNA reads TGTGCCAGCAGTTACGACGGGGGCGGACTCACAGATACGCAGTATTTT. Translation: CASSYDGGGLTDTQYF.

This clonotype was seen more than once but under ten times. The chain is built from TRBV3-1 and TRBJ1-1; D remains unclear. This CDR3 spans 13 amino acids. Germline V gene sequence: CDR1 LGHDT, CDR2 YNNKEL (reference sequence). V was shortened by 2 bases and J by 1 base, with 5 bases between the two germline ends. In nucleotides, the CDR3 is TGTGCCAGCAGCCAACTGAAGAACACTGAAGCTTTCTTT. Amino acids: CASSQLKNTEAFF.

The rearrangement joins TRBV11-2 to TRBJ2-3, with TRBD2 matching 8 bases. Germline CDR1 SGHAT, CDR2 FQNNGV. The CDR3 spans 15 residues. Trimming cost V 5 bases and J 6 bases; bases outside gene matches: 10. The CDR3 sequence is CASSPRSGSGDTQYF. DNA for the CDR3: TGTGCCAGCAGCCCCCGAAGCGGGAGTGGTGATACGCAGTATTTT.

This clonotype has at least ten counts. The V gene is TRBV30, the J gene TRBJ2-4; D is possibly TRBD2 (5 bases). This CDR3 region has 14 residues. V gave up 2 bases and J gave up 3 bases, with 11 bases separating them. Per the germline V gene, CDR1 is GTSNPN and CDR2 is SVGIG (reference sequence). In DNA form, the CDR3 reads TGTGCCTGGAGTCCCGGGGTTGGCAAAAACATTCAGTACTTC. The encoded protein is CAWSPGVGKNIQYF. Supplemented by reference TRBV30 and TRBJ2-4, the full variable domain reads SQTIHQWPATLVQPVGSPLSLECTVEGTSNPNLYWYRQAAGRGLQLLFYSVGIGQISSEVPQNLSASRPQDRQFILSSKKLLLSDSGFYLCAWSPGVGKNIQYFGAGTRLSVL.

This clonotype has at least ten counts. The rearrangement joins TRBV20-1 to TRBJ2-2, with 11 bases identical to TRBD2. With V trimmed by 1 base and J by 1 base, 8 bases remained unmatched. Germline V CDR1 and CDR2: DFQATT, SNEGSKA (reference sequence). The CDR3 is 18 residues long. CDR3 sequence reads: CSARGPLTSGVNTGELFF. The CDR3 nucleotides read TGCAGTGCTAGAGGGCCTCTGACTAGCGGGGTGAACACCGGGGAGCTGTTTTTT.

This clonotype appeared many times. The rearrangement uses TRBV7-3 and TRBJ2-1; D gene uncertain. CDR1 and CDR2 from the germline V gene are SGHTA and FQGTGA. Trimming took 5 bases from V and 4 from J, leaving 15 bases between them. The CDR3 loop spans 15 amino acids. The CDR3 nucleotides read TGTGCCAGCAGCAGGAACCCAGGTGCTTACAATGAGCAGTTCTTC. Translation gives CASSRNPGAYNEQFF.

The chain employs TRBV27 and TRBJ2-7, with 10 bases that match TRBD2. J was trimmed by 3 bases and V by 2 bases; bases with no gene match: 4. Germline assignment: CDR1 MNHEY and CDR2 SMNVEV (reference sequence). The CDR3 contains 15 residues. The CDR3 region is CASSLEGLANYEQYF. For the CDR3, the DNA is TGTGCCAGCAGTTTAGAGGGACTAGCGAACTACGAGCAGTACTTC.

The chain combines TRBV6-9 with TRBJ2-7; D remains unclear. Germline lookup yields CDR1 MNHGY and CDR2 SVAAGI. The CDR3 covers 14 residues. Trimming removed 2 bases from V and 2 bases from J, with 10 bases in between. CDR3 coding DNA: TGTGCCAGCAGTTATACCAGTTCGCCCTACGAGCAGTACTTC. Its protein is CASSYTSSPYEQYF.

V gene TRBV4-1 combines with J gene TRBJ2-7; TRBD2 agrees at 12 bases. Germline loops: CDR1 MGHRA, CDR2 YSYEKL. The CDR3 sequence is 16 residues long. The V gene end was trimmed by 0 bases and the J gene end by 2 bases; junction bases not matched to a gene: 2. The DNA of the CDR3 is TGCGCCAGCAGCCAAGAGAGGACTAGCGGGACCTACGAGCAGTACTTC. Protein product: CASSQERTSGTYEQYF.

Only a few counts were recorded for this clonotype. The V call is TRBV7-3, the J call TRBJ1-1, with 7 nucleotides matching TRBD1. J lost 10 bases, V lost 0 bases, and 8 bases had no gene match. The CDR3 loop spans 14 amino acids. Germline V gene sequence: CDR1 SGHTA, CDR2 FQGTGA. CDR3 residues: CASSLTGTGEGAFF. As DNA, the CDR3 is TGTGCCAGCAGCTTAACGGGAACAGGGGAGGGAGCTTTCTTT.

The V gene is TRBV19, the J gene TRBJ2-3; maybe TRBD2 (8 bases). The germline V gene encodes CDR1 LNHDA and CDR2 SQIVND (reference sequence). Trimming pared 4 bases from V and 7 bases from J, leaving 30 bases between. The length of the CDR3 is 19 residues. CDR3 sequence: CASSTLQGGAGERRNTQYF. The CDR3, as DNA: TGTGCCAGTAGTACGCTCCAGGGGGGAGCGGGAGAACGGCGAAATACGCAGTATTTT.

This clonotype was counted many times. This chain connects TRBV10-3 to TRBJ1-4; D gene uncertain. Trimming stripped 3 bases from V and 10 bases from J, with 18 bases between. The CDR3 is 15 amino acids. The germline gives CDR1 ENHRY, CDR2 SYGVKD. The CDR3: CAISDEGKRTGKLFF. DNA of the CDR3: TGTGCCATCAGTGACGAGGGAAAGAGGACTGGAAAACTGTTTTTT.

The chain employs TRBV24-1 and TRBJ1-5; 8 bases align to TRBD1. After removal of 5 bases from V and 5 bases from J, the junction contained 4 bases not matched to a gene. CDR3 length equals 14 residues. Germline CDR1 KGHDR, CDR2 SFDVKD. The CDR3 DNA is TGTGCCACCAGTGCCGAGACAGGGGATCAGCCCCAGCATTTT. Translating it yields CATSAETGDQPQHF.

The CDR3 spells CASSVAPDSEQFF. The CDR3 DNA reads TGTGCCAGCAGCGTAGCTCCGGACAGCGAGCAGTTCTTC. This chain links TRBV9 with TRBJ2-7; tentative D call: TRBD1 (6 bases). The end of the DNA aligns better with TRBJ2-1, so the J call may be wrong. The CDR3 is made up of 13 amino acids. CDR1 is SGDLS and CDR2 is YYNGEE in the germline V gene.

The gene calls are TRBV9 and TRBJ1-1; tentatively, D is TRBD1 (6 bases). Trimming took 3 bases from V and 1 from J, leaving 13 bases between them. Germline-derived CDR1 and CDR2 are SGDLS and YYNGEE. The CDR3 has 15 residues. CDR3 residues: CASSAPPTGNTEAFF. CDR3 DNA: TGTGCCAGCAGCGCCCCCCCGACAGGGAACACTGAAGCTTTCTTT.

This clonotype was counted a few times. This chain connects TRBV6-1 to TRBJ2-3; 10 nucleotides line up with TRBD2. The CDR3 loop spans 16 amino acids. V was pared by 0 bases and J by 4 bases, with 4 bases of the junction left unmatched. Germline loops: CDR1 MNHNS, CDR2 SASEGT. As DNA, the CDR3 is TGTGCCAGCAGTGAAGCGACTAGCGGGCGGTCAGATACGCAGTATTTT. It translates to CASSEATSGRSDTQYF.

This chain joins TRBV2 and TRBJ2-7, with D maybe TRBD1 (6 bases). The CDR3 loop spans 15 amino acids. Germline values: CDR1 SNHLY, CDR2 FYNNEI. Trimming shortened V by 6 bases and J by 2 bases, and 17 bases separated the two germline ends. The CDR3 sequence: CASRDLWDTTYEQYF. The CDR3 DNA reads as TGTGCCAGCAGGGACCTATGGGACACAACCTACGAGCAGTACTTC.

This chain connects TRBV20-1 to TRBJ2-5; either TRBD1 or TRBD2 may supply D (6 bases each). Germline CDR1 is DFQATT and CDR2 is SNEGSKA (reference sequence). The V end lost 6 bases, the J end lost 5 bases, and 19 bases lay between the germline ends. This CDR3 comprises 14 residues. The CDR3, as DNA: TGCAGTGCCGGACTATCTCTAGGGGGGGAGACCCAGTACTTC. It translates to CSAGLSLGGETQYF.

This clonotype was seen only a few times. The CDR3 reads CATSDPRTSGNYNEQFF. The CDR3 region has the DNA TGTGCCACCAGTGATCCCCGGACTAGCGGGAACTACAATGAGCAGTTCTTC. The chain employs TRBV24-1 and TRBJ2-1; 12 positions agree with TRBD2. Germline lookup yields CDR1 KGHDR and CDR2 SFDVKD. J lost 3 bases, V lost 3 bases, and 5 bases had no gene match. The CDR3 contains 17 residues.

This clonotype was counted between two and nine times. The chain joins TRBV20-1 to TRBJ2-1, with a possible D match to TRBD2 (6 bases). CDR3 length: 15 residues. CDR1 is DFQATT and CDR2 is SNEGSKA in the germline V gene (reference sequence). V lost 1 base and J 0 bases, leaving 10 bases between the germline ends. CDR3 sequence reads: CSARAGEVSYNEQFF. The CDR3 DNA is TGCAGTGCTAGAGCCGGGGAGGTCTCCTACAATGAGCAGTTCTTC.

The sample holds a few counts of this clonotype. V usage is TRBV9 and J usage is TRBJ2-1, with TRBD2 matching 13 bases. The CDR3 covers 16 residues. The V and J ends lost 3 bases and 7 bases, in that order; junction bases with no gene match: 7. Germline-derived CDR1 and CDR2 are SGDLS and YYNGEE. The CDR3 DNA reads as TGTGCCAGCAGCGCCCTAGCGACTAGCGGGAGGAATGAGCAGTTCTTC. This gives the protein CASSALATSGRNEQFF.

This clonotype was recorded many times. The chain employs TRBV11-2 and TRBJ2-1; D may match TRBD1 or TRBD2 (5 bases each). Per germline, CDR1 SGHAT and CDR2 FQNNGV. The CDR3 sequence is 15 residues long. V shed 5 bases and J shed 0 bases, with 11 bases lying between them. The DNA for the CDR3 is TGTGCCAGCAGCAGGGACGGCGGCTCCTACAATGAGCAGTTCTTC. Its translation: CASSRDGGSYNEQFF.